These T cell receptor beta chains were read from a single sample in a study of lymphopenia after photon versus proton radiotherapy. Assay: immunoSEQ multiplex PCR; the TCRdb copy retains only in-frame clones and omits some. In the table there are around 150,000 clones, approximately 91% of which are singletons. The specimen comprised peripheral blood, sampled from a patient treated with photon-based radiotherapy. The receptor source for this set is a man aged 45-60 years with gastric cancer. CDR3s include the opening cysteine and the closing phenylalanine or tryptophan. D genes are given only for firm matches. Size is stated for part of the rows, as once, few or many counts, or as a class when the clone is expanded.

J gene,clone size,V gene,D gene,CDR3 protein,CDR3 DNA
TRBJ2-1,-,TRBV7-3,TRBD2,CASSLRGTSGAYNEQFF,TGTGCCAGCAGCTTAAGGGGGACTAGCGGAGCCTACAATGAGCAGTTCTTC
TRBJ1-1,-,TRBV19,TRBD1,CASSIRPGGDTEAFF,TGTGCCAGTAGTATACGCCCAGGGGGGGACACTGAAGCTTTCTTT
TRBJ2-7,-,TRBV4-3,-,CASSMTESGEQYF,TGCGCCAGCAGCATGACAGAGTCGGGAGAGCAGTACTTC
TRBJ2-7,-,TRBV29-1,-,CSVVYRGGRYEQYF,TGCAGCGTAGTCTACAGGGGAGGGAGGTACGAGCAGTACTTC
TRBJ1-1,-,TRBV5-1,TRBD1,CASSLGTGTSPEAFF,TGCGCCAGCAGCTTGGGGACAGGGACGTCTCCTGAAGCTTTCTTT
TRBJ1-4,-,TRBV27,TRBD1,CATRGLGEKLFF,TGTGCCACCAGGGGGCTCGGAGAAAAACTGTTTTTT
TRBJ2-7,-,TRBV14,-,CASSHQQGYSYEQYF,TGTGCCAGCAGCCATCAACAGGGCTACTCCTACGAGCAGTACTTC
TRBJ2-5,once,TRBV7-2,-,CASSLAPSKETQYF,TGTGCCAGCAGCTTAGCCCCCAGTAAGGAGACCCAGTACTTC
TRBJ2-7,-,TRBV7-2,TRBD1,CASSPDRGRSGLEQYF,TGTGCCAGCAGCCCCGACAGGGGGCGGTCGGGCCTCGAGCAGTACTTC
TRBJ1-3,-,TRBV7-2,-,CASSPTTSGNTIYF,TGTGCCAGCAGCCCCACTACCTCTGGAAACACCATATATTTT
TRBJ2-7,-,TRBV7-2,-,CASSFSTGVHEQYF,TGTGCCAGCAGCTTCTCGACAGGAGTCCACGAGCAGTACTTC
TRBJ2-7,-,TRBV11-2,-,CASSTFSSREQYF,TGTGCCAGCAGCACCTTTAGCAGTAGAGAGCAGTACTTC
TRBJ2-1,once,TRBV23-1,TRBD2,CASAGTSGTYNEQFF,TGCGCCAGCGCAGGGACTAGCGGGACCTACAATGAGCAGTTCTTC
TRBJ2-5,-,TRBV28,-,CASSFRLMLGGSNQETQYF,TGTGCCAGCAGTTTTCGGCTCATGCTAGGCGGGTCGAACCAAGAGACCCAGTACTTC
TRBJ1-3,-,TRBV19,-,CASSIRVTGNTIYF,TGTGCCAGTAGTATTCGGGTAACTGGAAACACCATATATTTT
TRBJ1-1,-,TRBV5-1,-,CASSLDTHTEAFF,TGCGCCAGCAGCTTGGACACCCACACTGAAGCTTTCTTT
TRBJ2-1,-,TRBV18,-,CASSPLTASSYNEQFF,TGTGCCAGCTCACCACTTACGGCAAGCTCCTACAATGAGCAGTTCTTC
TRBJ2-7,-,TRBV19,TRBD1,CASSYRGRIYEQYF,TGTGCCAGTAGTTACAGGGGGCGTATCTACGAGCAGTACTTC
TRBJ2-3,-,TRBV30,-,CAWSVTGDYTDTQYF,TGTGCCTGGAGTGTGACGGGAGACTACACAGATACGCAGTATTTT
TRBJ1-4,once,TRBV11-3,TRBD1,CASSLVVEGQTEKLFF,TGTGCCAGCAGCTTAGTTGTGGAGGGACAGACCGAAAAACTGTTTTTT
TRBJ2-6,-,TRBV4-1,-,CASSQLFASGANVLTF,TGCGCCAGCAGCCAACTATTTGCTTCTGGGGCCAACGTCCTGACTTTC
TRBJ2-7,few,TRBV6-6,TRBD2,CASRFSGSGSYEQYF,TGTGCCAGCAGGTTTAGCGGGAGTGGGAGTTACGAGCAGTACTTC
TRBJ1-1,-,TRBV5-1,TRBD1,CASSMRTGDMNTEAFF,TGCGCCAGCAGCATGAGGACAGGGGACATGAACACTGAAGCTTTCTTT
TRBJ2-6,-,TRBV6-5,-,CASSYVKSGANVLTF,TGTGCCAGCAGTTACGTCAAGTCTGGGGCCAACGTCCTGACTTTC
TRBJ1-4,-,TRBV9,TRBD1,CASSPRQGAEKLFF,TGTGCCAGCAGCCCTCGACAGGGGGCTGAAAAACTGTTTTTT
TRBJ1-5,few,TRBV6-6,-,CASSPSGGTQPQHF,TGTGCCAGCAGTCCCTCGGGGGGGACTCAGCCCCAGCATTTT
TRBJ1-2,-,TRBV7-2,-,CASSPPGALSGYTF,TGTGCCAGCAGCCCCCCCGGAGCGCTAAGTGGCTACACCTTC
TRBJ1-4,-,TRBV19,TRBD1,CASSPKGQRGRDEKLFF,TGTGCCAGTAGTCCTAAGGGACAGAGGGGCCGGGATGAAAAACTGTTTTTT
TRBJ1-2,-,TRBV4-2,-,CASSQVGAGGGYTF,TGTGCCAGCAGCCAAGTGGGGGCAGGAGGGGGCTACACCTTC
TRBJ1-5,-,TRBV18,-,CASSPGSLSNQPQHF,TGTGCCAGCTCACCAGGATCCCTGTCGAATCAGCCCCAGCATTTT
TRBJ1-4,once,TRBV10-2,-,CASSDGASPVKLFF,TGCGCCAGCAGTGATGGTGCTTCCCCAGTAAAACTGTTTTTT
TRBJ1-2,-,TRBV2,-,CASSEAPDGNYGYTF,TGTGCCAGCAGTGAAGCTCCGGACGGGAACTATGGCTACACCTTC
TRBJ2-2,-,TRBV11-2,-,CASSRTNTGELFF,TGTGCCAGCAGCCGAACGAACACCGGGGAGCTGTTTTTT
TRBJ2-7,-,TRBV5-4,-,CASSLSGTSRYEQYF,TGTGCCAGCAGCTTGTCCGGGACTTCTCGGTACGAGCAGTACTTC
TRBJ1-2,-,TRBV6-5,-,CASSYSGAGGYTF,TGTGCCAGCAGTTACTCAGGGGCGGGTGGCTACACCTTC
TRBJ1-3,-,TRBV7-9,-,CASSPLSTSGNTIYF,TGTGCCAGCAGCCCCCTGTCGACCTCTGGAAACACCATATATTTT
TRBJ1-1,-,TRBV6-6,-,CASSYLTHTEAFF,TGTGCCAGCAGTTACTTGACGCACACTGAAGCTTTCTTT
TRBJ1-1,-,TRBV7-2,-,CASSTTGSTEAFF,TGTGCCAGCAGCACCACAGGGTCCACTGAAGCTTTCTTT
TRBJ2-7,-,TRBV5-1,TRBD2,CASSSSPGLAVFYEQYF,TGCGCCAGCAGCTCTTCACCGGGACTAGCGGTGTTCTACGAGCAGTACTTC
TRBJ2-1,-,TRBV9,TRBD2,CASSALAASYNEQFF,TGTGCCAGCAGCGCACTAGCGGCCTCCTACAATGAGCAGTTCTTC
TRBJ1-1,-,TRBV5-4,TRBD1,CASSPGTGVRRTEAFF,TGTGCCAGCAGCCCAGGGACAGGGGTGAGGAGGACTGAAGCTTTCTTT
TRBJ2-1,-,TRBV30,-,CAWSHRASYNEQFF,TGTGCCTGGAGCCACAGGGCTTCCTACAATGAGCAGTTCTTC
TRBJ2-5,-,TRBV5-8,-,CASSFSRTARSQETQYF,TGTGCCAGCAGCTTTAGCAGGACAGCCCGAAGTCAAGAGACCCAGTACTTC
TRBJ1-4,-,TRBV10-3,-,CAMNRDGLNEKLFF,TGTGCCATGAATAGGGACGGACTAAATGAAAAACTGTTTTTT
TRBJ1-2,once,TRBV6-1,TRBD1,CASTPSGTVNYGYTF,TGTGCCAGCACCCCTTCGGGGACAGTAAACTATGGCTACACCTTC
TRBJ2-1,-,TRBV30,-,CAWSGGDDEQFF,TGTGCCTGGAGTGGCGGGGATGATGAGCAGTTCTTC
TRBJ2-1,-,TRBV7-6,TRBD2,CASSKRGSGYNEQFF,TGTGCCAGCAGCAAGCGGGGCTCTGGGTACAATGAGCAGTTCTTC
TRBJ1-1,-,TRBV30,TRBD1,CAWQEGPGGNTEAFF,TGTGCCTGGCAAGAGGGGCCAGGGGGGAATACTGAAGCTTTCTTT
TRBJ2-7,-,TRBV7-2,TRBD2,CASSIGTSGTYEQYF,TGTGCCAGCAGCATCGGGACTAGCGGAACCTACGAGCAGTACTTC
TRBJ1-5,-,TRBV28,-,CASSPGHLNYANQPQHF,TGTGCCAGCAGTCCGGGACACCTAAATTATGCCAATCAGCCCCAGCATTTT
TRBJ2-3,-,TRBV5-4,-,CASSSGTSTDTQYF,TGTGCCAGCAGCTCCGGGACTAGCACAGATACGCAGTATTTT
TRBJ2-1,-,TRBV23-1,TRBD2,CASSLGTSAYNEQFF,TGCGCCAGCAGTCTAGGGACTAGCGCTTACAATGAGCAGTTCTTC
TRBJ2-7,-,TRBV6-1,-,CASSGADTTPSYEQYF,TGTGCCAGCAGTGGGGCGGATACGACGCCCTCCTACGAGCAGTACTTC
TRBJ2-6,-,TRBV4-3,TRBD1,CASSLDRWSSGANVLTF,TGCGCCAGCAGTCTGGACAGGTGGAGCTCTGGGGCCAACGTCCTGACTTTC
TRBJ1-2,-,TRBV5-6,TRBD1,CASSFDRGGYGYTF,TGTGCCAGCAGCTTCGACAGGGGAGGATATGGCTACACCTTC
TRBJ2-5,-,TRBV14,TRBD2,CASSQDIGLAGGETQYF,TGTGCCAGCAGCCAAGATATCGGCCTAGCGGGAGGAGAGACCCAGTACTTC
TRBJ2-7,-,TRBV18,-,CASSPWDRTYEQYF,TGTGCCAGCTCACCTTGGGACCGGACCTACGAGCAGTACTTC